The rows below give T cell receptor beta chains drawn from one sample of a study of T cells after yellow fever vaccination. TCRdb ran MiXCR on the 5' RACE reads and lists one entry per CDR3 protein. The sample contains around 550,000 distinct CDR3 sequences, roughly 21% of which appear only once. Material: PBMCs, obtained 15 days after the yellow fever booster vaccination. The source is a man in his thirties or forties who received the YFV17D yellow fever vaccine. CDR3s include the opening cysteine and the closing phenylalanine or tryptophan. A D gene is named only where the DNA matches it firmly. A clone size is listed for some rows: how often the clone was seen (once, few, many), or a class if it is expanded.

D gene | clone size | J gene | V gene | CDR3 protein | CDR3 DNA
TRBD1 | few | TRBJ2-7 | TRBV29-1 | CSVEDRGLRGEQYF | TGCAGCGTTGAGGACAGGGGGCTCCGGGGCGAGCAGTACTTC
TRBD2 | - | TRBJ2-1 | TRBV5-1 | CASSRRWEGTYNEQFF | TGCGCCAGCAGCCGTAGATGGGAGGGGACCTACAATGAGCAGTTCTTC
- | few | TRBJ1-4 | TRBV7-8 | CASSSPGLRGEKLFF | TGTGCCAGCAGCTCCCCGGGCCTCCGAGGGGAAAAACTGTTTTTT
TRBD1 | few | TRBJ2-7 | TRBV7-9 | CASSSTGQGARGEQYF | TGTGCCAGCAGCTCAACGGGACAGGGGGCAAGGGGGGAGCAGTACTTC
TRBD2 | - | TRBJ2-7 | TRBV10-3 | CATTREGYEQYF | TGTGCCACAACGAGGGAGGGCTACGAGCAGTACTTC
- | - | TRBJ2-1 | TRBV5-1 | CASTDFPSNEQFF | TGCGCCAGCACGGACTTCCCCTCCAATGAGCAGTTCTTC
- | - | TRBJ1-5 | TRBV30 | CAWSVNSQPQHF | TGTGCCTGGAGTGTTAACTCCCAGCCCCAGCATTTT
- | few | TRBJ2-3 | TRBV20-1 | CSARSVTGTDTQYF | TGCAGTGCTAGAAGTGTAACAGGCACAGATACGCAGTATTTT
TRBD2 | few | TRBJ2-3 | TRBV29-1 | CSVTSGGTDTQYF | TGCAGCGTTACTAGCGGGGGCACAGATACGCAGTATTTT
- | few | TRBJ1-2 | TRBV6-5 | CASSYTGTPAGYGYTF | TGTGCCAGCAGTTACACCGGGACCCCCGCTGGCTATGGCTACACCTTC
- | few | TRBJ2-5 | TRBV7-3 | CASTDSGFQETQYF | TGTGCCAGCACCGACTCAGGGTTCCAAGAGACCCAGTACTTC
TRBD1 | - | TRBJ2-2 | TRBV28 | CASRAQEGQGNTGELFF | TGTGCCAGCAGGGCCCAGGAGGGACAGGGCAACACCGGGGAGCTGTTTTTT
TRBD2 | - | TRBJ2-2 | TRBV4-3 | CASSQGAAGGTGELFF | TGCGCCAGCAGCCAAGGGGCAGCGGGAGGCACCGGGGAGCTGTTTTTT
- | - | TRBJ2-5 | TRBV4-3 | CASSQVLGEETQYF | TGCGCCAGCAGCCAAGTGTTGGGGGAGGAGACCCAGTACTTC
- | few | TRBJ1-1 | TRBV10-3 | CAIRRQDLSEAFF | TGTGCCATCAGGAGACAGGATCTTTCTGAAGCTTTCTTT
- | - | TRBJ2-5 | TRBV7-2 | CASSWAAGDPETQYF | TGTGCCAGCAGCTGGGCCGCAGGGGATCCAGAGACCCAGTACTTC
TRBD2 | few | TRBJ2-1 | TRBV12-3/TRBV12-4 | CASSPPGGGGYNEQFF | TGTGCCAGCAGTCCCCCAGGCGGGGGGGGTTACAATGAGCAGTTCTTC
- | many | TRBJ1-2 | TRBV7-2 | CASSLDLLNYGYTF | TGTGCCAGCAGCTTAGATCTCCTAAACTATGGCTACACCTTC
TRBD2 | - | TRBJ2-7 | TRBV20-1 | CSATGTSGSLVHEQYF | TGCAGTGCTACCGGGACTAGCGGGAGTTTAGTCCACGAGCAGTACTTC
TRBD2 | few | TRBJ2-7 | TRBV20-1 | CSAPVGTSAYYEQYF | TGCAGTGCACCGGTGGGGACTAGCGCTTACTACGAGCAGTACTTC
TRBD2 | few | TRBJ2-1 | TRBV7-3 | CASSPSGGGRYNEQFF | TGTGCCAGCAGCCCCTCTGGGGGGGGTAGATACAATGAGCAGTTCTTC
TRBD2 | few | TRBJ2-7 | TRBV7-6 | CASSFRAGGQYEQYF | TGTGCCAGCAGCTTTCGAGCGGGAGGGCAATACGAGCAGTACTTC
- | - | TRBJ2-2 | TRBV5-1 | CASSWRGDYTGELFF | TGCGCCAGCAGCTGGAGAGGGGATTACACCGGGGAGCTGTTTTTT
- | many | TRBJ2-3 | TRBV7-2 | CASSLGLADTQYF | TGTGCCAGCAGCTTAGGGCTGGCAGATACGCAGTATTTT
TRBD2 | - | TRBJ2-7 | TRBV30 | CAWSVGREAYEQYF | TGTGCCTGGAGTGTGGGCCGGGAGGCCTACGAGCAGTACTTC
TRBD2 | few | TRBJ2-1 | TRBV2 | CASREGTSGSHEQFF | TGTGCCAGCAGAGAAGGGACTAGCGGGAGCCATGAGCAGTTCTTC